This is a list of T cell receptor beta chains from one sample in a study of T-cell reconstitution after alpha-beta-depleted transplantation in children. One entry per CDR3 protein results from TCRdb running MiXCR on the PCR reads. The sample includes around 490,000 distinct CDR3 sequences, about an eighth of them seen just once. The sequencing here drew on PBMCs, mostly from graft donor cells, taken 180 days after TCRalphabeta/CD19-depleted stem cell transplant. These receptor sequences come from a female patient younger than 10 who had a stem cell transplant for aplastic anemia, so the T cells may come from the graft donor. The CDR3 runs from the conserved cysteine through the conserved F or W. D genes are given only for firm matches. Clone size is stated in some rows and not others, as once, few, many or a class when expanded.

TRBJ2-1,TRBV10-2,NA,few,CASSAAGLSYNEQFF,TGCGCCAGCAGTGCAGCGGGCCTCTCCTACAATGAGCAGTTCTTC
TRBJ2-3,TRBV20-1,TRBD2,few,CSASQTSGRRITDTQYF,TGCAGTGCTTCTCAGACTAGCGGGAGACGTATCACAGATACGCAGTATTTT
TRBJ1-4,TRBV5-1,NA,NA,CASSLRGSINEKLFF,TGCGCCAGCAGCTTGCGCGGAAGCATTAATGAAAAACTGTTTTTT
TRBJ2-5,TRBV12-3/TRBV12-4,NA,many,CASSLGREIQETQYF,TGTGCCAGCAGTTTGGGCAGGGAGATACAAGAGACCCAGTACTTC
TRBJ2-1,TRBV20-1,TRBD2,NA,CSAGDNRREGNEQFF,TGCAGTGCTGGAGATAACAGGCGGGAGGGCAATGAGCAGTTCTTC
TRBJ2-5,TRBV28,NA,few,CATGAEAETQYF,TGTGCCACAGGCGCAGAGGCCGAAACCCAGTACTTC
TRBJ2-1,TRBV6-5,TRBD1,NA,CASSYGSGTGLNEQFF,TGTGCCAGCAGTTACGGTTCGGGGACAGGGTTGAATGAGCAGTTCTTC
TRBJ2-1,TRBV20-1,TRBD2,few,CSLTSANNEQFF,TGCAGTTTGACTAGCGCTAACAATGAGCAGTTCTTC
TRBJ1-3,TRBV6-1,NA,many,CASGVGTELSGNTIYF,TGTGCCAGCGGGGTCGGGACGGAACTCTCTGGAAACACCATATATTTT
TRBJ2-2,TRBV5-1,NA,NA,CASSLIRGHGGTGELFF,TGCGCCAGCAGCTTGATCCGGGGGCATGGGGGCACCGGGGAGCTGTTTTTT
TRBJ1-2,TRBV5-1,NA,many,CASSPEGHDGYTF,TGCGCCAGCAGCCCCGAAGGTCATGACGGCTACACCTTC
TRBJ2-2,TRBV10-3,NA,NA,CAIGDSHTGELFF,TGTGCCATCGGAGACAGTCACACCGGGGAGCTGTTTTTT
TRBJ2-1,TRBV6-2/TRBV6-3,TRBD2,NA,CASFLGGAGGPSYNEQFF,TGTGCCAGCTTCCTAGGAGGAGCGGGAGGGCCGTCCTACAATGAGCAGTTCTTC
TRBJ1-1,TRBV30,NA,few,CAWSVGRAPNTEAFF,TGTGCCTGGAGTGTAGGCCGGGCCCCGAACACTGAAGCTTTCTTT
TRBJ2-3,TRBV7-6,NA,few,CASSFLYTDTQYF,TGTGCCAGCAGCTTCCTCTACACAGATACGCAGTATTTT
TRBJ1-1,TRBV6-5,TRBD1,NA,CASSYPGQGGTEAFF,TGTGCCAGCAGTTACCCGGGACAGGGTGGCACTGAAGCTTTCTTT
TRBJ2-5,TRBV4-3,NA,NA,CASSQDFTIRGETQYF,TGCGCCAGCAGCCAAGACTTTACCATAAGAGGGGAGACCCAGTACTTC
TRBJ1-1,TRBV12-3/TRBV12-4,TRBD1,few,CASSTGQGAGNTEAFF,TGTGCCAGCAGTACCGGACAGGGGGCCGGGAACACTGAAGCTTTCTTT
TRBJ2-2,TRBV5-1,NA,NA,CASSPNGDVGELFF,TGCGCCAGCAGCCCGAACGGGGACGTTGGGGAGCTGTTTTTT
TRBJ2-1,TRBV6-2/TRBV6-3,TRBD1,NA,CASSYHGQGGSYNEQFF,TGTGCCAGCAGTTATCATGGACAGGGGGGTTCCTACAATGAGCAGTTCTTC
TRBJ2-2,TRBV11-3,NA,NA,CASSPRDFRTGELFF,TGTGCCAGCAGCCCCCGGGACTTCCGGACCGGGGAGCTGTTTTTT
TRBJ2-3,TRBV3-1,NA,few,CASTEDSTDTQYF,TGTGCCAGCACCGAGGACTCTACAGATACGCAGTATTTT
TRBJ1-1,TRBV4-2,NA,few,CASSPYSDKLTRGNTEAFF,TGTGCCAGCAGCCCTTACTCCGACAAGCTAACTCGTGGGAACACTGAAGCTTTCTTT
TRBJ2-7,TRBV18,NA,few,CASSPENGYEQYF,TGTGCCAGCTCACCGGAAAACGGCTACGAGCAGTACTTC
TRBJ1-6,TRBV27,NA,few,CASSLFRGPLHF,TGTGCCAGCAGTTTATTCCGTGGACCCCTCCACTTT
TRBJ2-7,TRBV12-3/TRBV12-4,TRBD2,many,CASRIAGGTYEQYF,TGTGCCAGCAGAATAGCGGGAGGAACCTACGAGCAGTACTTC
TRBJ2-1,TRBV7-8,TRBD2,NA,CASSPVAGLVYNEQFF,TGTGCCAGCAGCCCTGTAGCGGGGCTGGTCTACAATGAGCAGTTCTTC
TRBJ1-4,TRBV14,NA,few,CASSQPGANEKLFF,TGTGCCAGCAGCCAACCGGGGGCTAATGAAAAACTGTTTTTT
TRBJ2-2,TRBV12-3/TRBV12-4,NA,NA,CASRQSGRDTGELFF,TGTGCCAGCAGACAATCGGGTCGGGACACCGGGGAGCTGTTTTTT
TRBJ2-3,TRBV12-3/TRBV12-4,TRBD2,NA,CASSLGGLAPDTQYF,TGTGCCAGCAGTTTAGGGGGACTAGCACCAGATACGCAGTATTTT
TRBJ1-3,TRBV6-5,NA,few,CATIGTGNTIYF,TGTGCCACCATCGGGACGGGAAACACCATATATTTT
TRBJ2-7,TRBV18,TRBD1,NA,CASSPTGTGDRYEQYF,TGTGCCAGCTCACCAACCGGGACAGGGGACCGGTACGAGCAGTACTTC
TRBJ2-7,TRBV13,TRBD1,many,CASSLGQGDEQYF,TGTGCCAGCAGCTTGGGACAGGGGGACGAGCAGTACTTC
TRBJ1-2,TRBV4-3,TRBD1,NA,CASSQDRDRGPNYGYTF,TGCGCCAGCAGCCAAGATCGTGACAGGGGCCCCAACTATGGCTACACCTTC
TRBJ1-5,TRBV3-1,TRBD1,few,CASSTGGSGQPQHF,TGTGCCAGCAGTACAGGGGGCTCTGGTCAGCCCCAGCATTTT
TRBJ2-7,TRBV9,TRBD1,NA,CASSGTGYSYEQYF,TGTGCCAGCAGCGGGACAGGGTACTCCTACGAGCAGTACTTC
TRBJ2-3,TRBV6-5,TRBD2,few,CASSLTSGNTDTQYF,TGTGCCAGCAGCTTGACTAGCGGGAACACAGATACGCAGTATTTT
TRBJ2-2,TRBV7-9,TRBD1,NA,CASSYGTGENTGELFF,TGTGCCAGCAGCTACGGGACAGGGGAGAACACCGGGGAGCTGTTTTTT
TRBJ1-2,TRBV14,TRBD1,few,CASSLQTGGYTF,TGTGCCAGCAGCCTCCAGACAGGGGGCTACACCTTC
TRBJ2-1,TRBV24-1,NA,few,CATSDLSGSVSLNEQFF,TGTGCCACCAGTGACCTCTCAGGGTCTGTATCCCTCAATGAGCAGTTCTTC
TRBJ1-2,TRBV12-3/TRBV12-4,NA,NA,CASSSGYGRGGRGLGYTF,TGTGCCAGCAGTTCGGGGTATGGTAGGGGAGGACGCGGACTTGGCTACACCTTC
TRBJ2-5,TRBV7-8,NA,many,CASSLTNQETQYF,TGTGCCAGCAGCTTGACGAACCAAGAGACCCAGTACTTC
TRBJ1-2,TRBV20-1,TRBD1,NA,CSARDGDRILGGYPF,TGCAGTGCTAGAGATGGGGACAGAATCCTTGGGGGCTACCCCTTC
TRBJ2-1,TRBV7-8,NA,NA,CASSPDRPVRNEQFF,TGTGCCAGCAGTCCTGACAGACCCGTACGCAATGAGCAGTTCTTC
TRBJ2-1,TRBV20-1,NA,few,CSARDGLAPPSEQFF,TGCAGTGCTAGAGATGGCCTAGCTCCTCCATCTGAGCAGTTCTTC
TRBJ1-4,TRBV27,NA,many,CASSLRRTNEKLFF,TGTGCCAGCAGTCTGCGACGGACTAATGAAAAACTGTTTTTT
TRBJ2-1,TRBV5-1,NA,few,CASSLELTEQFF,TGCGCCAGCAGCTTGGAGTTGACTGAGCAGTTCTTC
TRBJ1-2,TRBV5-6,NA,few,CASSLTVYGYTF,TGTGCCAGCAGCTTGACAGTCTATGGCTACACCTTC